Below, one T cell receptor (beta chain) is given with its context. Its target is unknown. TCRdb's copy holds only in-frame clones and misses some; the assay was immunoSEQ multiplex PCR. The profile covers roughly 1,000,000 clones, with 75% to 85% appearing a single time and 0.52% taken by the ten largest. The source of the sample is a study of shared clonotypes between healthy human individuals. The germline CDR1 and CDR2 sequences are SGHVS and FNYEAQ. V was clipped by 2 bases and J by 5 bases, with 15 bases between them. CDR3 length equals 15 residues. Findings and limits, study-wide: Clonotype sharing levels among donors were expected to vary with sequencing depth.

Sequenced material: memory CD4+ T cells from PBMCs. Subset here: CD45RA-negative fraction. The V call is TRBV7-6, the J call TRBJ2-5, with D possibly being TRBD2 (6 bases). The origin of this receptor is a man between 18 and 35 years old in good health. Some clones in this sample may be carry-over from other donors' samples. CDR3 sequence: CASSLRPSRGETQYF. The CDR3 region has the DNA TGTGCCAGCAGCTTACGACCCTCCCGGGGGGAGACCCAGTACTTC.